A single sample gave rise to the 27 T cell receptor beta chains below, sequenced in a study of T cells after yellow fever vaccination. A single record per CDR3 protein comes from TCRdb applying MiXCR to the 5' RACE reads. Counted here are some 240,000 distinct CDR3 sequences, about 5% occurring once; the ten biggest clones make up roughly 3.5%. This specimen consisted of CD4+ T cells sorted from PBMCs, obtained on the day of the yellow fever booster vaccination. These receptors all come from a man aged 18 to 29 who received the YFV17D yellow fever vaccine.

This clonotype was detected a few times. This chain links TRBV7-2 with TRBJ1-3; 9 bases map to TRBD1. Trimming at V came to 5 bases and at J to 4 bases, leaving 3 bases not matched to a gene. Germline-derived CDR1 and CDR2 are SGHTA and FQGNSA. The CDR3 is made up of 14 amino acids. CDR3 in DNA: TGTGCCAGCAGCCCCGGACAGGGGGGAAACACCATATATTTT. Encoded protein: CASSPGQGGNTIYF.

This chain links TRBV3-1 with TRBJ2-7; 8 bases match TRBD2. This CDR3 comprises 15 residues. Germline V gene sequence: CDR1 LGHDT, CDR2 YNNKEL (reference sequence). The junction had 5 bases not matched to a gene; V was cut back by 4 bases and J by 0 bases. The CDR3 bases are TGTGCCAGCAGCCTTGGACTAGCCACCTCCTACGAGCAGTACTTC. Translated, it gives CASSLGLATSYEQYF.

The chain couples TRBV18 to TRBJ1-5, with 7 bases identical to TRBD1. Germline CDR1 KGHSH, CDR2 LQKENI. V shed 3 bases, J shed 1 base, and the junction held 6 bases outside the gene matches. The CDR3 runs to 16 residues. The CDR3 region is CASSPGEGASNQPQHF. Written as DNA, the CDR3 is TGTGCCAGCTCACCGGGTGAGGGGGCAAGCAATCAGCCCCAGCATTTT.

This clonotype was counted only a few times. Here the CDR3 DNA reads TGTGCCAGCAGCTTAGCGGCGGGTAGCACAGATACGCAGTATTTT. It is translated as CASSLAAGSTDTQYF. This chain links TRBV7-2 with TRBJ2-3, with D possibly matching TRBD2 (5 bases). Germline loops: CDR1 SGHTA, CDR2 FQGNSA. Trimming removed 0 bases from V and 0 bases from J, with 7 bases in between. The CDR3 spans 15 residues.

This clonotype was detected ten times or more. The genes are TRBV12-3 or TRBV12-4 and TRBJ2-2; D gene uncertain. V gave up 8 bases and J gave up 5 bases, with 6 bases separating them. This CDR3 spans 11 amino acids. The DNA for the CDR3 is TGTGCCAGCTACCGTACCGGGGAGCTGTTTTTT. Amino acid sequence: CASYRTGELFF.

CDR3 coding DNA: TGTGCCAGCAGTTCCCGAGGCAGGGACCACGAGCAGTACTTC. Its protein product is CASSSRGRDHEQYF. The genes are TRBV6-6 and TRBJ2-7; D may match TRBD1 or TRBD2 (5 bases each). Germline CDR1 and CDR2: MNHNY and SVGAGI (reference sequence). Trimming shortened V by 4 bases and J by 5 bases, and 15 bases separated the two germline ends. This CDR3 has 14 residues.

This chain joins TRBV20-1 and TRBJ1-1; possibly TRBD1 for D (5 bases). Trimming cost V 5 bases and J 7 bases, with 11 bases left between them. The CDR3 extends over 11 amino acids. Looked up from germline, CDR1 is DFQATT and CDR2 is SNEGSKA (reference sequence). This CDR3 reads CSAGREVEAFF. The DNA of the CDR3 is TGCAGTGCTGGCAGGGAGGTTGAAGCTTTCTTT.

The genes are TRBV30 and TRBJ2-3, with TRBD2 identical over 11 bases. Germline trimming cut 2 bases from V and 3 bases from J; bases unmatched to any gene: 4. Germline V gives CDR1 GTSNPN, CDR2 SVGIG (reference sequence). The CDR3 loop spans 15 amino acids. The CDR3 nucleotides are TGTGCCTGGAGTAAGGGACTAGCGGTTACAGATACGCAGTATTTT. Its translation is CAWSKGLAVTDTQYF.

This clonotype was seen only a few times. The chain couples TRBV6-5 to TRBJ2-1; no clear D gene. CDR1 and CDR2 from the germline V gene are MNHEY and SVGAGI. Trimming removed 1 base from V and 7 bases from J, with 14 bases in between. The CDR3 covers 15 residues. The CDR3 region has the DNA TGTGCCAGCAGTTACTGGCCGCCCTCTTGGAATGAGCAGTTCTTC. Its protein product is CASSYWPPSWNEQFF.

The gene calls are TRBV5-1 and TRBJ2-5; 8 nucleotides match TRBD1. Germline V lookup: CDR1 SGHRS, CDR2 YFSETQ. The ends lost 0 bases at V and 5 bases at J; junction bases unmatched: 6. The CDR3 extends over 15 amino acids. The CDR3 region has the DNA TGCGCCAGCAGCTTGGGGGACAGGAGAGGTGAGACCCAGTACTTC. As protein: CASSLGDRRGETQYF.

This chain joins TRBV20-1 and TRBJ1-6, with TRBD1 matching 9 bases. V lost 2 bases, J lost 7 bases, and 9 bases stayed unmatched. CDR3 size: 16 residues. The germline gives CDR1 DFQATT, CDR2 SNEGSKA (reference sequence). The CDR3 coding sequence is TGCAGTGCTAGACAGGGCACGACAGGGGGAAATTCACCCCTCCACTTT. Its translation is CSARQGTTGGNSPLHF.

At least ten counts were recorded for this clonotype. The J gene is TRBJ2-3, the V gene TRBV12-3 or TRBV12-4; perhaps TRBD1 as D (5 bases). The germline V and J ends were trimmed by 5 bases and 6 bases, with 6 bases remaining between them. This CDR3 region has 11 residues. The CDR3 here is CASSKGDTQYF. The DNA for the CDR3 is TGTGCCAGCAGTAAGGGGGATACGCAGTATTTT.

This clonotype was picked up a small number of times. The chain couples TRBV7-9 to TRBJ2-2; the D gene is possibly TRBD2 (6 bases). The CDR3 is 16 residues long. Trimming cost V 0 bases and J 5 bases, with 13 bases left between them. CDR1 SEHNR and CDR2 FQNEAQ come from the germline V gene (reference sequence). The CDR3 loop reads CASSLAGGMWTGELFF. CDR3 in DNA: TGTGCCAGCAGCTTAGCTGGGGGGATGTGGACCGGGGAGCTGTTTTTT.

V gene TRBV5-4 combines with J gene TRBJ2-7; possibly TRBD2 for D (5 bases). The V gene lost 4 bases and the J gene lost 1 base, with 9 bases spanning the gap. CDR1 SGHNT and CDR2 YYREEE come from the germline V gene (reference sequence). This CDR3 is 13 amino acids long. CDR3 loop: CASSLTRSYEQYV. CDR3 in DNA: TGTGCCAGCAGCCTTACTAGATCCTACGAGCAGTACGTC.

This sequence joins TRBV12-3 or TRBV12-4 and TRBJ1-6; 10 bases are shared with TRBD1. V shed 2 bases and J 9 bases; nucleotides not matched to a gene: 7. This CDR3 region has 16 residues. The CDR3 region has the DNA TGTGCCAGCAGTTTATGGAGGGGACAGGGGACTTCACCCCTCCACTTT. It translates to CASSLWRGQGTSPLHF.

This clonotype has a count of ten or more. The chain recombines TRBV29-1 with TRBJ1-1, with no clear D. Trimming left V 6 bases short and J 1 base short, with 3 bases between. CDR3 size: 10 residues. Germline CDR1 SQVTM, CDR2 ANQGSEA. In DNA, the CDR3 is TGCAGCGTGCAGAACACTGAAGCTTTCTTT. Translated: CSVQNTEAFF.

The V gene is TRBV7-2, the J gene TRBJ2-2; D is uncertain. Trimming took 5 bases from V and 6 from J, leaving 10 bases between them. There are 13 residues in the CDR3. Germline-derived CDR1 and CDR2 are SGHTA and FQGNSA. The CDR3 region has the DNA TGTGCCAGCAGCCCGCGACCCTCCGGGGAGCTGTTTTTT. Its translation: CASSPRPSGELFF.

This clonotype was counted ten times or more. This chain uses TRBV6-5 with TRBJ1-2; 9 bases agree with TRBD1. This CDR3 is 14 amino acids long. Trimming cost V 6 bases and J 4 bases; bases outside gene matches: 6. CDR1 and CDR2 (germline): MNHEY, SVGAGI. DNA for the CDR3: TGTGCCAGCAGGCCGGGACAGGGATTCTATGGCTACACCTTC. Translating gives CASRPGQGFYGYTF.

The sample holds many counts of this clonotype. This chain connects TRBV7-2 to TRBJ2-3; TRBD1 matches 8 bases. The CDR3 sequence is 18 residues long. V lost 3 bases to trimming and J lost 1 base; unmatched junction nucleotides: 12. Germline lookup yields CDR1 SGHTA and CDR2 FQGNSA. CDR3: CASSFLPSTGVGTDTQYF. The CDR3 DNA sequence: TGTGCCAGCAGCTTTCTCCCATCGACAGGGGTCGGCACAGATACGCAGTATTTT.

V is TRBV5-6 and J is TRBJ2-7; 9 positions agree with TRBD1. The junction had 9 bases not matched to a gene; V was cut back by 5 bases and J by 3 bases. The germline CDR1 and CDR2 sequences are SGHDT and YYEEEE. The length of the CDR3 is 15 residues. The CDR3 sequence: CASRPSGTGRYEQYV. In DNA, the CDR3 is TGTGCCAGCAGACCTTCCGGGACAGGGCGCTACGAGCAGTACGTC.

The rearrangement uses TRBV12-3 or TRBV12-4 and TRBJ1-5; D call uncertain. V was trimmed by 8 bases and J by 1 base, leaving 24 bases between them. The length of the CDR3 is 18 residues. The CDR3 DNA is TGTGCCAGCTCTCGCCCGACGGGAGTGGGTTTAAGCAATCAGCCCCAGCATTTT. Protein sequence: CASSRPTGVGLSNQPQHF.

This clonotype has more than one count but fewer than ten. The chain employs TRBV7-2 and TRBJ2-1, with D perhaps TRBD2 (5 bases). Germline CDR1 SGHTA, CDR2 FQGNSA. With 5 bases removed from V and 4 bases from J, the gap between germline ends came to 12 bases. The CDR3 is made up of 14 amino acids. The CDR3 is CASSPDRTYNEQFF. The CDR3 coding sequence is TGTGCCAGCAGCCCGGACCGGACTTACAATGAGCAGTTCTTC.

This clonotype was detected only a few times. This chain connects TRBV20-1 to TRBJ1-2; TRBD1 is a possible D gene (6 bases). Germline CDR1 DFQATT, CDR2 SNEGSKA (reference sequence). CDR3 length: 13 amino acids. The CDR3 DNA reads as TGCAGCGTCCACAGGGAGGTAGACTATGGCTACACCTTC. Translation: CSVHREVDYGYTF.

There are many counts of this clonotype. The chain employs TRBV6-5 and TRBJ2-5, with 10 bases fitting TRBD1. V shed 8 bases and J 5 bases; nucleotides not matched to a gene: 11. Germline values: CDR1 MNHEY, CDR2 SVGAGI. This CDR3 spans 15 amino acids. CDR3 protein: CASATRQGARETQYF. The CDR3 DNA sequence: TGTGCCAGCGCCACCCGACAGGGGGCACGGGAGACCCAGTACTTC.

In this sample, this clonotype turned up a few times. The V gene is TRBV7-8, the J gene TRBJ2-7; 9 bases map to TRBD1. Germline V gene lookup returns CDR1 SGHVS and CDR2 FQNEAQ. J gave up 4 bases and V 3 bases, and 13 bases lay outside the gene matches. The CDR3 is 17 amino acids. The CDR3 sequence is CASSFLGGTGTPYEQYF. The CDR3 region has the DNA TGTGCCAGCAGCTTCCTAGGGGGGACAGGGACCCCGTACGAGCAGTACTTC.

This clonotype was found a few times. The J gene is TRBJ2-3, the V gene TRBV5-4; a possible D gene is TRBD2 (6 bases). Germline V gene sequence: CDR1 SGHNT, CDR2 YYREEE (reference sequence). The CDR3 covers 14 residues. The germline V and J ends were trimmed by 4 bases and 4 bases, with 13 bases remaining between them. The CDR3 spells CASSPGVPADTQYF. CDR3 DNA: TGTGCCAGCAGCCCGGGAGTACCCGCAGATACGCAGTATTTT.

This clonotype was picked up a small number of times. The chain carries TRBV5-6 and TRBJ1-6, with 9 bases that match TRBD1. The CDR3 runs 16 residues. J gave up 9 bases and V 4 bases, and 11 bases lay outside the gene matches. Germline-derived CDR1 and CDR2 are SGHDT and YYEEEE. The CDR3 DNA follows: TGTGCCAGCAGCGAAGACCGGGACAGGGCTCGTTCACCCCTCCACTTT. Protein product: CASSEDRDRARSPLHF.